This record covers a single T cell receptor beta chain. Antigen: not known. Method: immunoSEQ multiplex PCR; TCRdb's copy keeps in-frame clones and lacks some. The data hold around 720,000 clones, with around four fifths observed a single time. The data derive from a study of shared clonotypes between healthy human individuals. Findings and limits, study-wide: There were few donors, and this limited the genetic and exposure-history diversity represented.

The V gene lost 2 bases and the J gene lost 0 bases, with 10 bases spanning the gap. The CDR3 totals 15 residues. Germline V CDR1 and CDR2: MDHEN, SYDVKM. This TCR was sampled from a woman in her 30s in good health. The V call is TRBV28, the J call TRBJ1-1, with D perhaps matching TRBD1 (6 bases). The sequenced material came from memory CD4+ T cells sorted from blood. Sample subset: CD45RA-negative fraction. The CDR3 is CASSLRGALNTEAFF. CDR3 sequence (DNA): TGTGCCAGCAGTTTACGGGGGGCCTTGAACACTGAAGCTTTCTTT. The full variable domain, in which reference TRBV28 and TRBJ1-1 provide the parts outside the CDR3, is DVKVTQSSRYLVKRTGEKVFLECVQDMDHENMFWYRQDPGLGLRLIYFSYDVKMKEKGDIPEGYSVSREKKERFSLILESASTNQTSMYLCASSLRGALNTEAFFGQGTRLTVV.